The 13 T cell receptor beta chains below all came from one sample that was sequenced in a study of OX40 agonist ivuxolimab in advanced cancers. Profiling relied on immunoSEQ multiplex PCR, and the TCRdb table lists in-frame clones only, not all of them. In the table there are over 75,000 clones, about 90% of which are singletons. Sequenced material: CD4+ or CD8+ T cells sorted from blood, taken in a trial of the OX40 agonist ivuxolimab. These TCRs come from an adult with an advanced solid tumor such as melanoma, head and neck, liver or kidney cancer.

This chain joins TRBV2 and TRBJ2-5; possible D gene TRBD2, 6 bases. Germline V gives CDR1 SNHLY, CDR2 FYNNEI. This CDR3 has 14 residues. V lost 4 bases to trimming and J lost 4 bases, with 13 bases between them. CDR3 sequence: CASSVMGGGETQYF. CDR3 in DNA: TGTGCCAGCAGTGTCATGGGGGGAGGAGAGACCCAGTACTTC.

The V call is TRBV4-2, the J call TRBJ1-2, with a possible D match to TRBD1 (6 bases). CDR1 is LGHNA and CDR2 is YNFKEQ in the germline V gene. With 0 bases removed from V and 4 bases from J, the gap between germline ends came to 15 bases. The CDR3 contains 16 residues. CDR3 sequence (DNA): TGTGCCAGCAGCCAAGATTTGTTAGGGGGGGCCTATGGCTACACCTTC. Protein product: CASSQDLLGGAYGYTF.

The V gene is TRBV28, the J gene TRBJ1-4, with 9 bases that match TRBD1. This CDR3 spans 15 amino acids. Germline V gives CDR1 MDHEN, CDR2 SYDVKM. J lost 4 bases, V lost 3 bases, and 3 bases had no gene match. The CDR3 here is CASSFWDRDNEKLFF. CDR3 in DNA: TGTGCCAGCAGTTTCTGGGACAGGGATAATGAAAAACTGTTTTTT.

The chain recombines TRBV6-5 with TRBJ2-7, with 9 nucleotides matching TRBD2. Germline-derived CDR1 and CDR2 are MNHEY and SVGAGI. V shed 6 bases, J shed 4 bases, and the junction held 7 bases outside the gene matches. This CDR3 spans 14 amino acids. DNA for the CDR3: TGTGCCAGCAGGGTTAGCGGGAGTACGTACGAGCAGTACTTC. It specifies CASRVSGSTYEQYF.

This clone has just one count. The chain is built from TRBV19 and TRBJ2-7, with D possibly matching TRBD1 (5 bases). CDR3 length equals 14 residues. Germline CDR1 reads LNHDA; CDR2 reads SQIVND (reference sequence). V lost 1 base and J lost 2, with 9 bases in between. The CDR3 DNA reads as TGTGCCAGTAGTATAGCGTCCAGGGCCTACGAGCAGTACTTC. This encodes CASSIASRAYEQYF.

The chain has TRBV5-1 and TRBJ2-2; 7 bases line up with TRBD2. V shed 0 bases and J 7 bases; nucleotides not matched to a gene: 6. The CDR3 is 15 amino acids. Looked up from germline, CDR1 is SGHRS and CDR2 is YFSETQ. The CDR3 sequence: CASSLESGDGGELFF. In nucleotides, the CDR3 is TGCGCCAGCAGCTTGGAGAGCGGGGACGGCGGGGAGCTGTTTTTT.

V usage is TRBV4-1 and J usage is TRBJ1-1, with D possibly matching TRBD1 (6 bases). Between the trimmed V and J ends, which lost 1 base and 3 bases, there was a span of 18 bases. The CDR3 totals 17 residues. CDR1 is MGHRA, CDR2 YSYEKL, per germline. CDR3 nucleotides: TGCGCCAGCAGCCAAGTGCCCAGGGGTCGGGCTCACACTGAAGCTTTCTTT. It encodes CASSQVPRGRAHTEAFF.

The V and J genes are TRBV19 and TRBJ2-3, with a weak D call TRBD2 (6 bases). The V and J ends lost 8 bases and 6 bases respectively, with 18 bases between them. Germline lookup yields CDR1 LNHDA and CDR2 SQIVND (reference sequence). CDR3 size: 14 residues. The CDR3 spells CASSRVGGPDTQYF. The CDR3 DNA follows: TGTGCCAGTTCTAGGGTGGGGGGACCGGATACGCAGTATTTT.

This clone was seen only once. The chain is built from TRBV6-1 and TRBJ2-3; unclear D gene. Germline assignment: CDR1 MNHNS and CDR2 SASEGT. The V end was cut by 1 base, the J end by 1 base, with 18 bases between. CDR3 size: 18 residues. The CDR3 here is CASSEGAGVVAGTDTQYF. The CDR3 DNA sequence: TGTGCCAGCAGTGAAGGGGCCGGCGTAGTGGCGGGCACAGATACGCAGTATTTT.

The chain has TRBV6-1 and TRBJ2-2; no definite D call. Trimming removed 3 bases from V and 3 bases from J, with 8 bases in between. From germline, CDR1 is MNHNS and CDR2 SASEGT. The CDR3 has 14 residues. The CDR3 loop reads CASSEVGYTGELFF. CDR3 in DNA: TGTGCCAGCAGTGAGGTCGGATACACCGGGGAGCTGTTTTTT.

The J gene is TRBJ2-5, the V gene TRBV4-3; D perhaps matches TRBD2 (5 bases). Germline V gene data show CDR1 as LGHNA and CDR2 as YSLEER. This CDR3 region has 14 residues. Trimming removed 0 bases from V and 5 bases from J, with 10 bases in between. The CDR3 DNA reads TGCGCCAGCAGCCAAGATTTTACGGGGGAGACCCAGTACTTC. It encodes CASSQDFTGETQYF.

The gene calls are TRBV6-1 and TRBJ2-2; D perhaps matches TRBD1 (5 bases). The CDR3 runs 18 residues. Looked up from germline, CDR1 is MNHNS and CDR2 is SASEGT. Trimming pared 0 bases from V and 1 base from J, leaving 15 bases between. The CDR3 nucleotides are TGTGCCAGCAGTGAAGCGATGGATGGGGCTATGAACACCGGGGAGCTGTTTTTT. Translated, it gives CASSEAMDGAMNTGELFF.

The chain recombines TRBV27 with TRBJ2-7; D is possibly TRBD2 (6 bases). Germline assignment: CDR1 MNHEY and CDR2 SMNVEV (reference sequence). V lost 2 bases and J lost 3, with 11 bases in between. The CDR3 is made up of 14 amino acids. For the CDR3, the DNA is TGTGCCAGCAGTTTAAGGTGGCGGGGCTACGAGCAGTACTTC. Its protein product is CASSLRWRGYEQYF.